The rows below give T cell receptor beta chains drawn from one sample of a study of T cell responses to AZD1222 COVID-19 vaccine. Sequenced by immunoSEQ multiplex PCR; TCRdb stores in-frame clones only, minus some. The repertoire consists of about 92,000 clones, with approximately 91% occurring once and the leading ten covering 22%. The sequencing used peripheral blood, collected on day 0 of AZD1222 vaccination. The receptors come from an adult in good health. The CDR3 runs from the conserved cysteine through the conserved F or W.

v_gene: TRBV13; j_gene: TRBJ2-5; CDR3aa: CASSPRLEIAETQYF
v_gene: TRBV5-1; j_gene: TRBJ1-1; CDR3aa: CASSILDDTEAFF
v_gene: TRBV6-2/TRBV6-3; j_gene: TRBJ2-7; CDR3aa: CASSLTTYEQYF
v_gene: TRBV2; j_gene: TRBJ1-4; CDR3aa: CASSVFGPNEKLFF
v_gene: TRBV19; j_gene: TRBJ1-1; CDR3aa: CASSVQLRRGQRAFF
v_gene: TRBV5-1; j_gene: TRBJ1-1; CDR3aa: CASSLVSSGNTEAFF
v_gene: TRBV9; j_gene: TRBJ2-7; CDR3aa: CASSSSGGEREQYF
v_gene: TRBV7-2; j_gene: TRBJ1-1; CDR3aa: CASSLRQAGTEAFF
v_gene: TRBV27; j_gene: TRBJ1-5; CDR3aa: CASSLRGSNQPQHF
v_gene: TRBV2; j_gene: TRBJ2-3; CDR3aa: CASSANRLGLDTQYF
v_gene: TRBV6-5; j_gene: TRBJ1-2; CDR3aa: CASSYPGQGAYGYTF
v_gene: TRBV7-6; j_gene: TRBJ1-4; CDR3aa: CASSLATDLYGETNEKLFF
v_gene: TRBV27; j_gene: TRBJ2-7; CDR3aa: CASAPGQAYEQYF
v_gene: TRBV27; j_gene: TRBJ2-2; CDR3aa: CASRNRPTRYANTGELFF
v_gene: TRBV7-2; j_gene: TRBJ2-1; CDR3aa: CASSIMRNEQFF
v_gene: TRBV5-8; j_gene: TRBJ2-2; CDR3aa: CASSLDGGGRSTGELFF
v_gene: TRBV7-3; j_gene: TRBJ2-7; CDR3aa: CASSSWTSGGSEQYF
v_gene: TRBV9; j_gene: TRBJ2-7; CDR3aa: CASSPTTPRDSSRVNYEQYF
v_gene: TRBV24-1; j_gene: TRBJ1-2; CDR3aa: CATEWEVYGYTF
v_gene: TRBV28; j_gene: TRBJ1-2; CDR3aa: CASTYRAAGLGYTF
v_gene: TRBV19; j_gene: TRBJ2-2; CDR3aa: CASSTGPGELFF
v_gene: TRBV9; j_gene: TRBJ2-2; CDR3aa: CASSPRGSGTGELFF
v_gene: TRBV7-2; j_gene: TRBJ2-2; CDR3aa: CASSDRYAVTGELFF
v_gene: TRBV5-6; j_gene: TRBJ2-1; CDR3aa: CASSFNPKDEQFF
v_gene: TRBV5-1; j_gene: TRBJ2-2; CDR3aa: CASSLEGLNTGELFF
v_gene: TRBV18; j_gene: TRBJ1-2; CDR3aa: CASSSSQGDLYGYTF
v_gene: TRBV6-5; j_gene: TRBJ2-1; CDR3aa: CATGTLAGGRNEQFF
v_gene: TRBV7-9; j_gene: TRBJ2-7; CDR3aa: CASSHMTGASGNYEQYF
v_gene: TRBV7-2; j_gene: TRBJ2-1; CDR3aa: CASSPRLAGGNEQFF
v_gene: TRBV5-1; j_gene: TRBJ1-5; CDR3aa: CASSPSTGGGNQPQHF
v_gene: TRBV3-1/TRBV3-2; j_gene: TRBJ2-7; CDR3aa: CASSRIAYEQYF
v_gene: TRBV12-3/TRBV12-4; j_gene: TRBJ1-5; CDR3aa: CASSFGGRVPQHF
v_gene: TRBV3-1/TRBV3-2; j_gene: TRBJ1-1; CDR3aa: CASSDYRVGNTEAFF
v_gene: TRBV11-2; j_gene: TRBJ1-2; CDR3aa: CASSLGTGDGYTF
v_gene: TRBV14; j_gene: TRBJ1-6; CDR3aa: CASSQWMNSPLHF
v_gene: TRBV7-6; j_gene: TRBJ1-4; CDR3aa: CASSQRGPGEKLFF
v_gene: TRBV5-6; j_gene: TRBJ1-2; CDR3aa: CASSLGQGGGYTF
v_gene: TRBV28; j_gene: TRBJ2-7; CDR3aa: CASSSTSSSYEQYF
v_gene: TRBV18; j_gene: TRBJ1-2; CDR3aa: CASGDRSSNYGYTF
v_gene: TRBV5-1; j_gene: TRBJ1-5; CDR3aa: CASSFDSNSNQPQHF
v_gene: TRBV24-1; j_gene: TRBJ2-2; CDR3aa: CATSVDRPNTGELFF
v_gene: TRBV11-2; j_gene: TRBJ2-5; CDR3aa: CASSLRGGETQYF
v_gene: TRBV4-2; j_gene: TRBJ2-1; CDR3aa: CASSQVNNEQFF
v_gene: TRBV29-1; j_gene: TRBJ1-2; CDR3aa: CSAPGQGISGYTF
v_gene: TRBV9; j_gene: TRBJ1-3; CDR3aa: CASSGQAYSGNTIYF
v_gene: TRBV10-3; j_gene: TRBJ2-7; CDR3aa: CATKTPGDHEQYF
v_gene: TRBV12-5; j_gene: TRBJ1-2; CDR3aa: CASVSGTGGRGYTF
v_gene: TRBV6-5; j_gene: TRBJ2-7; CDR3aa: CASTRRGFYEQYF
v_gene: TRBV19; j_gene: TRBJ2-7; CDR3aa: CASSRDGSYEQYF
v_gene: TRBV12-3/TRBV12-4; j_gene: TRBJ1-2; CDR3aa: CASTPTGVGYTF
v_gene: TRBV12-3/TRBV12-4; j_gene: TRBJ1-4; CDR3aa: CASSLGQGEKLFF
v_gene: TRBV7-9; j_gene: TRBJ1-3; CDR3aa: CASSLTGGGNTIYF
v_gene: TRBV7-9; j_gene: TRBJ1-2; CDR3aa: CASSLPLTSSGQGTYGYTF
v_gene: TRBV19; j_gene: TRBJ2-5; CDR3aa: CASSLSKETQYF
v_gene: TRBV19; j_gene: TRBJ1-2; CDR3aa: CATHTGGARGYTF
v_gene: TRBV6-5; j_gene: TRBJ1-4; CDR3aa: CASSPGTGVGEKLFF
v_gene: TRBV7-9; j_gene: TRBJ1-5; CDR3aa: CASSPLGPQHF
v_gene: TRBV7-6; j_gene: TRBJ1-3; CDR3aa: CASSKDRVGGNTIYF
v_gene: TRBV9; j_gene: TRBJ2-3; CDR3aa: CASSTAGGGDTQYF
v_gene: TRBV4-3; j_gene: TRBJ2-6; CDR3aa: CASSPGRGSLSSGANVLTF